These 20 T cell receptor beta chains came from one sample sequenced in a study of T cells in Graves' hyperthyroidism and ophthalmopathy. RNA transcripts provided the source from which TCR beta CDR3 regions were amplified. Using the HTBI primer set, a first-round RT-PCR was run on the TCR CDR3. TCRdb itself ran the multiplex PCR reads through MiXCR, one entry per CDR3 protein. The data hold more than 300,000 distinct CDR3 sequences, with approximately 13% observed a single time. The sequencing sample was made of blood. The receptors shown here come from a woman younger than 30 with Graves' hyperthyroidism.

V gene TRBV29-1 combines with J gene TRBJ1-1; no reliable D call. Looked up from germline, CDR1 is SQVTM and CDR2 is ANQGSEA. There are 11 residues in the CDR3. Trimming stripped 5 bases from V and 3 bases from J, with 7 bases between. The CDR3: CSVYLYTEAFF. Here the CDR3 DNA reads TGCAGCGTTTATCTATACACTGAAGCTTTCTTT.

This clonotype was counted many times. The V and J genes are TRBV12-3 or TRBV12-4 and TRBJ1-1, with unresolved D. The CDR3 totals 11 residues. V lost 7 bases, J lost 2 bases, and 5 bases lay in between. The CDR3 DNA is TGTGCCAGCACTATAAACACTGAAGCTTTCTTT. It codes for CASTINTEAFF.

The chain combines TRBV9 with TRBJ1-1; D remains ambiguous. Germline V gene sequence: CDR1 SGDLS, CDR2 YYNGEE. The CDR3 has 15 residues. V lost 3 bases and J 4 bases, leaving 16 bases between the germline ends. DNA for the CDR3: TGTGCCAGCAGCGAGAACCTCGGGGAAGGCACTGAAGCTTTCTTT. It encodes CASSENLGEGTEAFF.

V usage is TRBV9 and J usage is TRBJ2-1; D is ambiguous. V was pared by 0 bases and J by 5 bases, with 9 bases between. Germline V CDR1 and CDR2: SGDLS, YYNGEE. This CDR3 is 14 amino acids long. CDR3 nucleotide sequence: TGTGCCAGCAGCGTAGTGGGATCCAACAATGAGCAGTTCTTC. Translated, it gives CASSVVGSNNEQFF. The full variable domain, rest sourced from reference TRBV9 and TRBJ2-1, is DSGVTQTPKHLITATGQRVTLRCSPRSGDLSVYWYQQSLDQGLQFLIQYYNGEERAKGNILERFSAQQFPDLHSELNLSSLELGDSALYFCASSVVGSNNEQFFGPGTRLTVL.

This clonotype was observed at least ten times. The chain employs TRBV3-1 and TRBJ1-3; D ambiguous. Germline values: CDR1 LGHDT, CDR2 YNNKEL (reference sequence). Trimming removed 4 bases at V and 0 bases at J, with 16 bases between. This CDR3 comprises 17 residues. CDR3 in amino acids: CASSPQGRSFSGNTIYF. DNA for the CDR3: TGTGCCAGCAGCCCACAAGGACGGAGTTTCTCTGGAAACACCATATATTTT.

This clonotype was recorded a few times. The genes are TRBV18 and TRBJ1-6, with 7 nucleotides matching TRBD1. The germline V gene encodes CDR1 KGHSH and CDR2 LQKENI. This CDR3 is built from 14 residues. Trimming at V came to 8 bases and at J to 7 bases, leaving 8 bases not matched to a gene. The CDR3 sequence is CASARDSLNSPLHF. CDR3 bases: TGTGCCAGCGCGAGGGACAGTTTGAATTCACCCCTCCACTTT. Supplemented by reference TRBV18 and TRBJ1-6, the full variable domain reads NAGVMQNPRHLVRRRGQEARLRCSPMKGHSHVYWYRQLPEEGLKFMVYLQKENIIDESGMPKERFSAEFPKEGPSILRIQQVVRGDSAAYFCASARDSLNSPLHFGNGTRLTVT.

This chain connects TRBV6-4 to TRBJ2-3, with 12 positions matching TRBD1. The V segment lost 0 bases and the J segment 4 bases; nucleotides outside the gene matches: 2. Germline V lookup: CDR1 MRHNA, CDR2 SNTAGT. The CDR3 totals 16 residues. The CDR3 sequence is CASSDSGTGGADTQYF. The CDR3 DNA reads TGTGCCAGCAGTGACTCGGGGACAGGGGGCGCAGATACGCAGTATTTT.

The chain carries TRBV6-1 and TRBJ1-2, with unresolved D. CDR3 length: 13 amino acids. V was clipped by 5 bases and J by 0 bases, with 7 bases between them. Germline loops: CDR1 MNHNS, CDR2 SASEGT. The CDR3 sequence is CASSPIANYGYTF. The DNA for the CDR3 is TGTGCCAGCAGTCCGATAGCTAACTATGGCTACACCTTC.

This clonotype occurred many times. The chain combines TRBV3-1 with TRBJ1-3; D uncertain. Germline CDR1 LGHDT, CDR2 YNNKEL (reference sequence). Trimming removed 2 bases from V and 4 bases from J, with 9 bases in between. The CDR3 is 14 amino acids. The chain's CDR3 is CASSQRIEGNTIYF. The CDR3 DNA is TGTGCCAGCAGCCAACGTATCGAGGGAAACACCATATATTTT. Full variable domain (missing parts from reference TRBV3-1 and TRBJ1-3): DTAVSQTPKYLVTQMGNDKSIKCEQNLGHDTMYWYKQDSKKFLKIMFSYNNKELIINETVPNRFSPKSPDKAHLNLHINSLELGDSAVYFCASSQRIEGNTIYFGEGSWLTVV.

The V call is TRBV6-5, the J call TRBJ1-1; D might be TRBD1 (5 bases). The CDR3 extends over 16 amino acids. The germline gives CDR1 MNHEY, CDR2 SVGAGI. The V gene lost 2 bases and the J gene lost 1 base, with 14 bases spanning the gap. The CDR3, as DNA: TGTGCCAGCAGTTACGGCGGGGCAAATAGGAACACTGAAGCTTTCTTT. The encoded protein is CASSYGGANRNTEAFF.

The rearrangement uses TRBV6-4 and TRBJ2-1; 8 nucleotides match TRBD2. Germline values: CDR1 MRHNA, CDR2 SNTAGT. The CDR3 spans 15 residues. V was clipped by 2 bases and J by 7 bases; unmatched bases: 7. This chain's CDR3 is CASSDHGGGWNEQFF. The CDR3 DNA follows: TGTGCCAGCAGTGACCACGGGGGGGGTTGGAATGAGCAGTTCTTC.

This clonotype appeared a few times. The chain links TRBV9 to TRBJ1-4; D ambiguous. CDR1 SGDLS and CDR2 YYNGEE come from the germline V gene. V was trimmed by 3 bases and J by 8 bases, leaving 14 bases between them. CDR3 length equals 14 residues. Written as DNA, the CDR3 is TGTGCCAGCAGCGACCTAGTCTCACCGGAAAAACTGTTTTTT. It specifies CASSDLVSPEKLFF.

This clonotype occurred many times. The chain uses TRBV6-1 and TRBJ1-2; D not resolved. Trimming removed 7 bases from V and 5 bases from J, with 11 bases in between. CDR3 size: 12 residues. Germline CDR1 and CDR2: MNHNS and SASEGT. CDR3 loop: CASTERTYGYTF. The CDR3 bases are TGTGCCAGCACCGAGAGAACTTATGGCTACACCTTC.

This clonotype was seen many times. The J gene is TRBJ2-1, the V gene TRBV27; 11 positions match TRBD2. The CDR3 totals 12 residues. J was trimmed by 13 bases and V by 8 bases; bases with no gene match: 7. The germline CDR1 and CDR2 sequences are MNHEY and SMNVEV (reference sequence). CDR3 nucleotide sequence: TGTGCCAGCGGACTAGCGGGTGGGGGCCAGTTCTTC. Protein sequence: CASGLAGGGQFF.

This clonotype was detected ten times or more. The V and J genes are TRBV3-1 and TRBJ1-5; 8 bases map to TRBD1. V dropped 7 bases and J dropped 0; count of bases not matched to a gene: 14. Germline V CDR1 and CDR2: LGHDT, YNNKEL (reference sequence). The length of the CDR3 is 18 residues. The CDR3 region is CASTRTGRRRNSNQPQHF. CDR3 coding DNA: TGTGCCAGCACCCGGACAGGGAGGCGGCGTAATAGCAATCAGCCCCAGCATTTT. Full variable domain (remainder filled in from reference TRBV3-1 and TRBJ1-5): DTAVSQTPKYLVTQMGNDKSIKCEQNLGHDTMYWYKQDSKKFLKIMFSYNNKELIINETVPNRFSPKSPDKAHLNLHINSLELGDSAVYFCASTRTGRRRNSNQPQHFGDGTRLSIL.

This clonotype was detected ten times or more. V and J are TRBV6-1 and TRBJ1-2, with TRBD1 matching over 9 bases. The CDR3 contains 17 residues. The germline gives CDR1 MNHNS, CDR2 SASEGT. V trimming: 6 bases; J trimming: 8 bases; junction bases outside the gene matches: 19. CDR3 region: CASSPRDRDSPLRGYTF. CDR3 bases: TGTGCCAGCAGCCCCCGGGACAGGGATTCGCCCTTGCGAGGCTACACCTTC.

This clonotype was seen ten or more times. This chain links TRBV7-8 with TRBJ2-1, with a possible D match to TRBD2 (6 bases). Germline CDR1 reads SGHVS; CDR2 reads FQNEAQ. CDR3 size: 17 residues. The ends were cut back, 4 bases at V and 2 bases at J, with 18 bases in the middle. The CDR3 bases are TGTGCCAGCAGCTCTTCCCGCGGGGAGCGGACCTACAATGAGCAGTTCTTC. As protein: CASSSSRGERTYNEQFF.

The chain employs TRBV6-4 and TRBJ2-2, with TRBD1 matching 8 bases. Unmatched junction bases numbered 6, after V lost 6 bases and J lost 6 bases. The CDR3 spans 14 residues. Germline lookup yields CDR1 MRHNA and CDR2 SNTAGT. In DNA form, the CDR3 reads TGTGCCAGCAGGGACAGGGCCCCAGCCGGGGAGCTGTTTTTT. This sequence encodes CASRDRAPAGELFF.

This clonotype came up many times. The chain links TRBV28 to TRBJ2-3, with D possibly being TRBD1 or TRBD2 (5 bases each). Trimming stripped 5 bases from V and 5 bases from J, with 23 bases between. The CDR3 runs 17 residues. Per germline, CDR1 MDHEN and CDR2 SYDVKM. The CDR3 here is CASSPGSGRLFGDTQYF. The DNA of the CDR3 is TGTGCCAGCAGTCCGGGGTCAGGGAGATTGTTCGGAGATACGCAGTATTTT.

The chain employs TRBV28 and TRBJ1-2; D possibly corresponds to TRBD1 (5 bases). The CDR3 length is 13 residues. V dropped 10 bases and J dropped 4 bases, with 16 bases sitting between them. CDR1 is MDHEN, CDR2 SYDVKM, per germline. The CDR3 protein is CAISGDVGYGYTF. CDR3 DNA sequence: TGTGCCATCAGCGGGGACGTGGGCTATGGCTACACCTTC.